The rows below give T cell receptor beta chains drawn from one sample of a study of cytomegalovirus exposure and HLA in healthy donors. Here immunoSEQ multiplex PCR was the method, and the copy in TCRdb shows in-frame clones only, minus some. The sample has some 140,000 clones; about 80% are singletons. Sequencing used PBMCs. The receptors derive from a woman aged 40 to 49 in good health and CMV-seronegative. The CDR3 runs from the conserved cysteine through the conserved F or W. D genes are given only for firm matches. The size of a clone is reported for some rows only, either as once, few or many, or as a class for expanded clones.

TRBD2 TRBJ2-3 TRBV7-7 - TGTGCTAGCAGCTTAGGGACTAGCGGGGGAGATACGCAGTATTTT CASSLGTSGGDTQYF
- TRBJ1-2 TRBV29-1 few TGCAGCGTTGAGGGGCAGGGGCCGAATAACTATGGCTACACCTTC CSVEGQGPNNYGYTF
- TRBJ2-5 TRBV5-1 - TGCGCCAGCAGCAAGGTGGCCGGGATCGAGGATGAGACCCAGTACTTC CASSKVAGIEDETQYF
- TRBJ1-2 TRBV5-8 - TGTGCCAGCAGCTACCTTATAGCCAACTATGGCTACACCTTC CASSYLIANYGYTF
- TRBJ2-7 TRBV6-1 few TGTGCCAGCAGCTTCCCCCGGGAGCAGTACTTC CASSFPREQYF
TRBD2 TRBJ2-7 TRBV11-3 - TGTGCCAGCAGCCAAGGGATTAGCGGGTCCTACGAGCAGTACTTC CASSQGISGSYEQYF
- TRBJ2-7 TRBV9 - TGTGCCAGCAGCCTTAGGGACACCAGCTCCTACGAGCAGTACTTC CASSLRDTSSYEQYF
TRBD1 TRBJ2-7 TRBV4-1 - TGCGCCAGCAGCCGAGACAGGGGTGCCTACGAGCAGTACTTC CASSRDRGAYEQYF
- TRBJ2-2 TRBV5-1 - TGCGCCAGCAACGGACAGTTTGGGACCGGGGAGCTGTTTTTT CASNGQFGTGELFF
- TRBJ2-3 TRBV30 - TGTGCCTGGAGTGCCCTAATAGATACGCAGTATTTT CAWSALIDTQYF
TRBD2 TRBJ2-6 TRBV4-1 - TGCGCCAGCAGCCCCGTGCGGGGGTCTGGGGCCAACGTCCTGACTTTC CASSPVRGSGANVLTF
- TRBJ1-2 TRBV25-1 - TGTGCCAGCAGCCTAGGAGGGTCTAACTATGGCTACACCTTC CASSLGGSNYGYTF
- TRBJ2-7 TRBV7-9 - TGTGCCAGCAGCCCTAACTACGAGCAGTACTTC CASSPNYEQYF
TRBD2 TRBJ2-1 TRBV7-9 - TGTGCCAGCAGCCATAATCTAGCGGCCTCCTACAATGAGCAGTTCTTC CASSHNLAASYNEQFF
TRBD2 TRBJ2-7 TRBV30 - TGTGCCTCTCAGCGGGCTAGCGGCGAGCAGTACTTC CASQRASGEQYF
- TRBJ1-3 TRBV10-3 - TGTGCCATCAGTGATGCGGTACTGGGCAGGGATTCTGGAAACACCATATATTTT CAISDAVLGRDSGNTIYF
TRBD2 TRBJ2-7 TRBV5-6 - TGTGCCAGCAGCTCGCCGGGACTAGCGGGGGGGCCTAGGTACGAGCAGTACTTC CASSSPGLAGGPRYEQYF
TRBD2 TRBJ2-5 TRBV28 - TGTGCCAGCAGTCTCCCGGGACTAGGGTTAGAGACCCAGTACTTC CASSLPGLGLETQYF
TRBD1 TRBJ2-6 TRBV25-1 - TGTGCCAGGAGCGGACAGGGACCCTCTGGGGCCAACGTCCTGACTTTC CARSGQGPSGANVLTF
TRBD1 TRBJ1-2 TRBV9 - TGTGCCAGCAGCCCTCGACAGGGAGGTGATCTTGGCTACACCTTC CASSPRQGGDLGYTF
- TRBJ2-1 TRBV6-1 few TGTGCCAGCGCCTCCGTAGCCTACAATGAGCAGTTCTTC CASASVAYNEQFF
TRBD2 TRBJ2-3 TRBV19 - TGTGCCAGTCAATTCTTAGCGGGAGGTAGGGCAGATACGCAGTATTTT CASQFLAGGRADTQYF
TRBD1 TRBJ1-2 TRBV10-3 few TGTGCGTCCGGGCGGGACAGGAACTCGGATGGCTACACCTTC CASGRDRNSDGYTF
- TRBJ1-2 TRBV6-1 few TGTGCCAGCAGTGAACTATCGACGGGTGGCTACACCTTC CASSELSTGGYTF
TRBD1 TRBJ2-7 TRBV7-2 few TGTGCCAGCAGTGTGGCCGGGACAGGGCTCTCCTACGAGCAGTACTTC CASSVAGTGLSYEQYF
- TRBJ2-7 TRBV5-4 - TGTGCCAGCAGCTTCGGGACACCCTCCTACGAGCAGTACTTC CASSFGTPSYEQYF
TRBD2 TRBJ2-7 TRBV5-1 - TGCGCCAGCAGTTCATCGGGGGGGCGGGGTGAGGAGCAGTACTTC CASSSSGGRGEEQYF
- TRBJ1-1 TRBV19 - TGTGCCAGTAGTATAGACGGGGACACTGAAGCTTTCTTT CASSIDGDTEAFF
- TRBJ1-4 TRBV27 - TGTGCCAGCAGAGGTCGATGGGGGGCTAATGAAAAACTGTTTTTT CASRGRWGANEKLFF
- TRBJ1-5 TRBV5-1 - TGCGCCAGCAGCCCGGAGGCTAGCAATCAGCCCCAGCATTTT CASSPEASNQPQHF
- TRBJ2-1 TRBV6-5 once TGTGCCACGGGTCTTGGTGAGCAGTTCTTC CATGLGEQFF
TRBD1 TRBJ2-2 TRBV7-6 - TGTGCCAGCCGCCGGGACAGGGATACCGGGGAGCTGTTTTTT CASRRDRDTGELFF
TRBD1 TRBJ1-4 TRBV28 - TGTGCCAGCAGGGAACGACAGGGGGGATATGAAAAACTGTTTTTT CASRERQGGYEKLFF
TRBD2 TRBJ2-3 TRBV7-8 once TGTGCCAGCAGCCCCCTCGGGAGGGACACAGATACGCAGTATTTT CASSPLGRDTDTQYF
- TRBJ1-2 TRBV27 - TGTGCCAGCAGTTTATTCGGTGAGTCGGCAGGGATCGACTATGGCTACACCTTC CASSLFGESAGIDYGYTF
- TRBJ1-6 TRBV6-6 few TGTGCCAGCAGTGGGTGGGTAAAGGAGTCACCCCTCCACTTT CASSGWVKESPLHF
- TRBJ2-7 TRBV28 few TGTGCATCAGGGTCCACCTACGAGCAGTACTTC CASGSTYEQYF